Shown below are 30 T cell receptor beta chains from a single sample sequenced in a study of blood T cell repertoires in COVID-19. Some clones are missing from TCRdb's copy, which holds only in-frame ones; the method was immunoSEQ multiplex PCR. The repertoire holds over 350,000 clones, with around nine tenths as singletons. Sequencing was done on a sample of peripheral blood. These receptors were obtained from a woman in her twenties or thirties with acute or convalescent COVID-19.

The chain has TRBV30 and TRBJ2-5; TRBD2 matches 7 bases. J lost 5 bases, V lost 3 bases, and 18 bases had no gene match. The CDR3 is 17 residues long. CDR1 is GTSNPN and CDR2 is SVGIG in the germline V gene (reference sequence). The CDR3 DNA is TGTGCCTGGAGATTTTTGGGAGGGGACCCGGAAGAGGAGACCCAGTACTTC. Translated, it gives CAWRFLGGDPEEETQYF.

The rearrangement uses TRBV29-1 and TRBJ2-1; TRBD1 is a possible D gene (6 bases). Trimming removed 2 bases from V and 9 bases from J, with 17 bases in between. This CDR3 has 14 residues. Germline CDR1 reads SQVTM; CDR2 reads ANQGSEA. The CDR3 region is CSVEKGQLGREQFF. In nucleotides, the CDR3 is TGCAGCGTTGAAAAGGGACAACTGGGGCGTGAGCAGTTCTTC.

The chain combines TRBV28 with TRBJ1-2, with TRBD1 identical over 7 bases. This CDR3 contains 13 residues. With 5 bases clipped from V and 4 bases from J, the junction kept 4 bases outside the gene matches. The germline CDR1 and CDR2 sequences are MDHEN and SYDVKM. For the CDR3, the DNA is TGTGCCAGCAGTCCGGGACAGACCTATGGCTACACCTTC. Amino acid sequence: CASSPGQTYGYTF.

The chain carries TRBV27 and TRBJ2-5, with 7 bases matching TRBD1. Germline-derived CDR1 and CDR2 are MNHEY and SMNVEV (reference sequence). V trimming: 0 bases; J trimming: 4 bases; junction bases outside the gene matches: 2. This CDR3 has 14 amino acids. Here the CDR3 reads CASSLSQGRETQYF. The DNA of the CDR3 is TGTGCCAGCAGTTTATCACAGGGGCGAGAGACCCAGTACTTC.

This chain's CDR3 is CASSYPGTENGELFF. The CDR3 region has the DNA TGTGCCAGCAGTTATCCCGGGACAGAAAACGGGGAGCTGTTTTTT. The V and J genes are TRBV6-2 or TRBV6-3 and TRBJ2-2; 7 bases map to TRBD1. This CDR3 is built from 15 residues. Germline lookup yields CDR1 MNHEY and CDR2 SVGEGT. Losses at the gene ends were 3 bases for V and 7 bases for J; bases not matched to a gene: 8.

CDR3 DNA sequence: TGTGCCAGCAGTCCTTCGGACAGGGTCGGTGGCTACACCTTC. This translates into CASSPSDRVGGYTF. The V and J genes are TRBV28 and TRBJ1-2, with TRBD1 identical over 8 bases. CDR3 length equals 14 residues. Germline trimming cut 5 bases from V and 7 bases from J; bases unmatched to any gene: 9. CDR1 is MDHEN and CDR2 is SYDVKM in the germline V gene.

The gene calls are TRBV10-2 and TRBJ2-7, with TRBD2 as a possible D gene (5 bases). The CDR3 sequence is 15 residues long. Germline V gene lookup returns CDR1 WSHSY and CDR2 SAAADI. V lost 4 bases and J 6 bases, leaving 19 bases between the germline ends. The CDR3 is CASSVQLGGPAEQYF. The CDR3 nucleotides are TGCGCCAGCAGTGTTCAACTAGGTGGGCCCGCCGAGCAGTACTTC.

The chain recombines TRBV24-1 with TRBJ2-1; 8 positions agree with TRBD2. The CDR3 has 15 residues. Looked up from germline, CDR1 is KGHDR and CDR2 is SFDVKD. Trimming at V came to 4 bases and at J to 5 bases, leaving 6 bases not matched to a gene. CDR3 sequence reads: CATSDPSGPDNEQFF. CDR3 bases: TGTGCCACCAGTGACCCTAGCGGGCCTGACAATGAGCAGTTCTTC.

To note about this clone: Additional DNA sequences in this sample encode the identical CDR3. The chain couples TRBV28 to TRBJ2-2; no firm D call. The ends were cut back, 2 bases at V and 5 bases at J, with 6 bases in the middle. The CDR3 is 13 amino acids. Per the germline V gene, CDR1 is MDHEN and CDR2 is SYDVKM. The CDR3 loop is CASSLPGTGELFF. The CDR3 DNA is TGTGCCAGCAGTTTACCCGGGACCGGGGAGCTGTTTTTT.

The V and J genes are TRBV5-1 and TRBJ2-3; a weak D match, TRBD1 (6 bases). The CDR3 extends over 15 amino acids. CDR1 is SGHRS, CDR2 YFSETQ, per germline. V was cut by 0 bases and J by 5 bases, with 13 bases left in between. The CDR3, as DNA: TGCGCCAGCAGCTTGGTGGACAGAAAAGGAGATACGCAGTATTTT. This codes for CASSLVDRKGDTQYF.

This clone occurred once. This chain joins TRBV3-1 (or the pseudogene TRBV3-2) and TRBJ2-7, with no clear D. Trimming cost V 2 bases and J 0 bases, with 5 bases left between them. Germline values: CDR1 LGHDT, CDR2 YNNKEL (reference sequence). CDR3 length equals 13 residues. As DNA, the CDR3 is TGTGCCAGCAGCCAAACACCCTCCTACGAGCAGTACTTC. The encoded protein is CASSQTPSYEQYF.

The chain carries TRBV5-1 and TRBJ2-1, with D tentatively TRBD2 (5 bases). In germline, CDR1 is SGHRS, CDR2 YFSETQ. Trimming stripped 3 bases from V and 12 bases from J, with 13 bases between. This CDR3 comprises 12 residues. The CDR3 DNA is TGCGCCAGCAGCTCGGACTGGTCGTGGCAGTTCTTC. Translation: CASSSDWSWQFF.

This CDR3 reads CAEAGGKYNEQFF. As DNA, the CDR3 is TGTGCCGAGGCGGGGGGAAAGTACAATGAGCAGTTCTTC. The V gene is TRBV7-9, the J gene TRBJ2-1; 8 bases are shared with TRBD2. The CDR3 loop spans 13 amino acids. Germline CDR1 reads SEHNR; CDR2 reads FQNEAQ (reference sequence). V lost 11 bases to trimming and J lost 4 bases; unmatched junction nucleotides: 7.

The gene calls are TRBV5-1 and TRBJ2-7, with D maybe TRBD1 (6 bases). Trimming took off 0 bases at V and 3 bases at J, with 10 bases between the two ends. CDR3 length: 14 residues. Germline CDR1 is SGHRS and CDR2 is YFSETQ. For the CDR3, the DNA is TGCGCCAGCAGCTTGGGAGGACAGTACTACGAGCAGTACTTC. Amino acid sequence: CASSLGGQYYEQYF. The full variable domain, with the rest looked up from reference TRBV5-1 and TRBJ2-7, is KAGVTQTPRYLIKTRGQQVTLSCSPISGHRSVSWYQQTPGQGLQFLFEYFSETQRNKGNFPGRFSGRQFSNSRSEMNVSTLELGDSALYLCASSLGGQYYEQYFGPGTRLTVT.

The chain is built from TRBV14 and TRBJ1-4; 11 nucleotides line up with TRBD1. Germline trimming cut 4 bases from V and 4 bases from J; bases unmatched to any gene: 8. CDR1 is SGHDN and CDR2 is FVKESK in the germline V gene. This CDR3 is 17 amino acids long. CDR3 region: CASSLEDRGQHNEKLFF. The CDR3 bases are TGTGCCAGCAGCCTAGAGGACAGGGGGCAACATAATGAAAAACTGTTTTTT.

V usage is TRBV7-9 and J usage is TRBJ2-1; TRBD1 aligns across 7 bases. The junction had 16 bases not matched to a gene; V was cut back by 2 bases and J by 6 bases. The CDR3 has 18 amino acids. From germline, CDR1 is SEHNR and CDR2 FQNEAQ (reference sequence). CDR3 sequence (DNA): TGTGCCAGCAGCTTAATTACCCCGGGACAGCGATTCACCAATGAGCAGTTCTTC. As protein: CASSLITPGQRFTNEQFF. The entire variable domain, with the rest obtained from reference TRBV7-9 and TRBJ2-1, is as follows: DTGVSQNPRHKITKRGQNVTFRCDPISEHNRLYWYRQTLGQGPEFLTYFQNEAQLEKSRLLSDRFSAERPKGSFSTLEIQRTEQGDSAMYLCASSLITPGQRFTNEQFFGPGTRLTVL.

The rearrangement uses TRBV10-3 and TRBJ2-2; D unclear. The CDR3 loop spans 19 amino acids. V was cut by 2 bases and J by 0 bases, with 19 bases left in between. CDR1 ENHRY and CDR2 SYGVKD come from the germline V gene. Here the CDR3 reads CAISELGATDHANTGELFF. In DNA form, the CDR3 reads TGTGCCATCAGTGAGCTAGGTGCAACCGATCACGCGAACACCGGGGAGCTGTTTTTT.

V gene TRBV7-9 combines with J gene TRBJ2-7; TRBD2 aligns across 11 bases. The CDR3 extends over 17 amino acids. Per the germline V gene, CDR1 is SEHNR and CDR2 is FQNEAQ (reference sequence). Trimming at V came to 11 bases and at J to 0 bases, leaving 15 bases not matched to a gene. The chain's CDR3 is CAHISSGGLLSSYEQYF. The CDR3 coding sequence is TGTGCCCACATATCTAGCGGGGGGCTTTTGAGCTCCTACGAGCAGTACTTC.

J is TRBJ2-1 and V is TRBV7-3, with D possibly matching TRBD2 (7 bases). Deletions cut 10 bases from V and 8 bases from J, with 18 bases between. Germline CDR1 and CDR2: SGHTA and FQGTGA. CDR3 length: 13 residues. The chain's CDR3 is CATSGGRGDEQFF. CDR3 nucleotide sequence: TGTGCCACCTCGGGGGGCCGTGGGGATGAGCAGTTCTTC.

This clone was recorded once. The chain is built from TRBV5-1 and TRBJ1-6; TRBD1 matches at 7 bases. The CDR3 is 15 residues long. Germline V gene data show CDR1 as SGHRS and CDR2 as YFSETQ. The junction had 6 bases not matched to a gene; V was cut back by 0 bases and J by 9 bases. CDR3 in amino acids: CASSLEGSGGSPLHF. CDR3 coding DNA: TGCGCCAGCAGCTTGGAAGGTTCAGGGGGTTCACCCCTCCACTTT.

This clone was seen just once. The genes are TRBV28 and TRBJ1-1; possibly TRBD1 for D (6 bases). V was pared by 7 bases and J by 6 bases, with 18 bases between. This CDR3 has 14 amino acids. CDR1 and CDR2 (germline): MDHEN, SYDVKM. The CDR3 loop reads CASNLIQGGSEAFF. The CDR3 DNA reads TGTGCCAGCAACTTGATACAGGGTGGTTCTGAAGCTTTCTTT.

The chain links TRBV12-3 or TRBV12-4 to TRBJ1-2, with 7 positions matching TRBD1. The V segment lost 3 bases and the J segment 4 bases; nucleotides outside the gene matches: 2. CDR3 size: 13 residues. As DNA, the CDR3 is TGTGCCAGCAGTTTTAGGGACAGCTATGGCTACACCTTC. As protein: CASSFRDSYGYTF.

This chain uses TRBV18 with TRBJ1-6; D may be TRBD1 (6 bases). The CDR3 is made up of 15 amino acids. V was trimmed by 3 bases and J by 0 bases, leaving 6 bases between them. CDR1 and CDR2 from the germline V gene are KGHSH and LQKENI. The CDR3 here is CASSPDSSYNSPLHF. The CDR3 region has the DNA TGTGCCAGCTCACCGGACAGCTCCTATAATTCACCCCTCCACTTT.

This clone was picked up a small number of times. The CDR3 nucleotides are TGTGCCAGCGGCGAGGTCGGGGGGGCTGGGGCCAACGTCCTGACTTTC. This translates into CASGEVGGAGANVLTF. The genes are TRBV28 and TRBJ2-6; 8 bases match TRBD2. From germline, CDR1 is MDHEN and CDR2 SYDVKM. The CDR3 is 16 amino acids. J was trimmed by 2 bases and V by 8 bases; bases with no gene match: 8. The variable domain in full, completed from reference TRBV28 and TRBJ2-6, reads DVKVTQSSRYLVKRTGEKVFLECVQDMDHENMFWYRQDPGLGLRLIYFSYDVKMKEKGDIPEGYSVSREKKERFSLILESASTNQTSMYLCASGEVGGAGANVLTFGAGSRLTVL.

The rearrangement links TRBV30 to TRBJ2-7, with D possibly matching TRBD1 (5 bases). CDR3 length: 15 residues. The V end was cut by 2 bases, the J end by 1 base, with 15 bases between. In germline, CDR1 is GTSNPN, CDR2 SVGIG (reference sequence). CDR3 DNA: TGTGCCTGGAGTAACCGACAGTTGGGATCCTACGAGCAGTACTTC. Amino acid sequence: CAWSNRQLGSYEQYF.

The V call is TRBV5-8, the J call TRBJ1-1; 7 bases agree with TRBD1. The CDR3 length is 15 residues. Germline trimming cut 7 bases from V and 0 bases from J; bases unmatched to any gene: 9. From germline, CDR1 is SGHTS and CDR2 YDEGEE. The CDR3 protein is CASPYTGAVNTEAFF. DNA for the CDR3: TGTGCCAGCCCCTACACAGGGGCGGTGAACACTGAAGCTTTCTTT.

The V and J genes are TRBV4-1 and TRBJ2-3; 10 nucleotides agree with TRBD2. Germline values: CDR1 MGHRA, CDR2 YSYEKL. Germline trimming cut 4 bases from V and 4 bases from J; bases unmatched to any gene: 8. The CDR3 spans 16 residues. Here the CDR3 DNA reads TGCGCCAGCAGCCTACTTCAGCGGGGGGGTCCAGATACGCAGTATTTT. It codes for CASSLLQRGGPDTQYF.

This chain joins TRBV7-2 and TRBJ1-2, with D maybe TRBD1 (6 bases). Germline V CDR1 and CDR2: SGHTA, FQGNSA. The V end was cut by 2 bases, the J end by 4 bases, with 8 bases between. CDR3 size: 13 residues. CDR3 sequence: CASSLRGSYGYTF. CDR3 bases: TGTGCCAGCAGCTTAAGGGGGAGCTATGGCTACACCTTC.

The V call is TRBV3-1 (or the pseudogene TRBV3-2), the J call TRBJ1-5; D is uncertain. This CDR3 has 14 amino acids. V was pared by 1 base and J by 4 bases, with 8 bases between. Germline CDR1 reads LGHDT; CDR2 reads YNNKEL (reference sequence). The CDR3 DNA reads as TGTGCCAGCAGCCAAGGTGGGAGGAATCAGCCCCAGCATTTT. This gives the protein CASSQGGRNQPQHF.

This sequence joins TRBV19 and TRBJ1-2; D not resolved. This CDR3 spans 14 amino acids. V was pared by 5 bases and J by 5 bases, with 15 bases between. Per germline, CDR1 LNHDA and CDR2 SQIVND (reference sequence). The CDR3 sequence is CASSFDPLGYGYTF. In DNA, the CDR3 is TGTGCCAGTAGTTTTGACCCACTCGGGTATGGCTACACCTTC.